These 13 T cell receptor beta chains came from one sample sequenced in a study of blood T cell repertoires in COVID-19. Generated by immunoSEQ multiplex PCR, the TCRdb table keeps only in-frame clones and is missing some. This sample carries 250,000 to 350,000 clones, roughly 90% of them seen once, and the ten largest clones take approximately 12%. What was sequenced was peripheral blood. These receptor sequences come from a woman aged 55-75 years with acute or convalescent COVID-19.

The chain uses TRBV18 and TRBJ1-2; 7 bases are a match to TRBD1. V lost 3 bases, J lost 4 bases, and 11 bases stayed unmatched. The CDR3 has 16 amino acids. CDR1 is KGHSH and CDR2 is LQKENI in the germline V gene. The CDR3 DNA reads as TGTGCCAGCTCACCTATAGACAGGGCCGCTTCCTATGGCTACACCTTC. Translated: CASSPIDRAASYGYTF.

The V call is TRBV3-1 (or the pseudogene TRBV3-2), the J call TRBJ2-7, with 10 bases fitting TRBD2. The length of the CDR3 is 16 residues. V gave up 4 bases and J gave up 4 bases; unmatched junction bases: 10. The germline CDR1 and CDR2 sequences are LGHDT and YNNKEL (reference sequence). CDR3 region: CASSRWASGSDYEQYF. The DNA for the CDR3 is TGTGCCAGCAGCCGTTGGGCTAGCGGGAGTGATTACGAGCAGTACTTC.

The chain recombines TRBV7-2 with TRBJ2-7, with 8 nucleotides matching TRBD1. From germline, CDR1 is SGHTA and CDR2 FQGNSA. This CDR3 is built from 15 residues. V trimming: 2 bases; J trimming: 2 bases; junction bases outside the gene matches: 5. CDR3 region: CASSLSGQGPYEQYF. The CDR3 nucleotides are TGTGCCAGCAGCTTATCTGGACAGGGTCCCTACGAGCAGTACTTC.

A few counts support this clone. The chain links TRBV28 to TRBJ1-3, with 7 bases aligning to TRBD1. Germline CDR1 MDHEN, CDR2 SYDVKM. CDR3 length: 17 residues. V lost 6 bases to trimming and J lost 7 bases; unmatched junction nucleotides: 18. The DNA of the CDR3 is TGTGCCAGCAGATCCGGGACAGTAACAATGAGGGCCAACACCATATATTTT. This codes for CASRSGTVTMRANTIYF.

This clone showed up just once. Distinct nucleotide sequences in the sample also encode this CDR3. The V gene is TRBV27, the J gene TRBJ1-1; D gene uncertain. Trimming removed 4 bases at V and 4 bases at J, with 7 bases between. CDR3 length: 12 amino acids. In germline, CDR1 is MNHEY, CDR2 SMNVEV (reference sequence). CDR3 nucleotide sequence: TGTGCCAGCAGTTCACCAGGCACTGAAGCTTTCTTT. Translated, it gives CASSSPGTEAFF.

The CDR3 nucleotides are TGTGCCTGGGGTGGGGACAGCAAAGCTTTCTTT. This codes for CAWGGDSKAFF. This chain links TRBV30 with TRBJ1-1, with 7 bases fitting TRBD1. V shed 5 bases, J shed 9 bases, and the junction held 6 bases outside the gene matches. The CDR3 has 11 residues. CDR1 and CDR2 (germline): GTSNPN, SVGIG (reference sequence). Drawing the rest from reference TRBV30 and TRBJ1-1, the complete variable domain is SQTIHQWPATLVQPVGSPLSLECTVEGTSNPNLYWYRQAAGRGLQLLFYSVGIGQISSEVPQNLSASRPQDRQFILSSKKLLLSDSGFYLCAWGGDSKAFFGQGTRLTVV.

The chain uses TRBV19 and TRBJ2-1; TRBD1 aligns across 8 bases. The germline V gene encodes CDR1 LNHDA and CDR2 SQIVND (reference sequence). The length of the CDR3 is 14 residues. J lost 4 bases, V lost 6 bases, and 5 bases had no gene match. CDR3 residues: CASSPDRAYNEQFF. Here the CDR3 DNA reads TGTGCCAGTAGCCCGGACAGGGCTTACAATGAGCAGTTCTTC.

The chain joins TRBV4-3 to TRBJ1-1; D uncertain. Germline V gene lookup returns CDR1 LGHNA and CDR2 YSLEER. V lost 4 bases and J lost 2, with 20 bases in between. This CDR3 is 17 amino acids long. The CDR3 protein is CASSLQWWLRRNTEAFF. The CDR3 nucleotides read TGCGCCAGCAGCCTCCAATGGTGGCTACGGAGAAACACTGAAGCTTTCTTT.

This clone was observed a few times. The junction differs from germline at one of its ends, possibly a read error. This chain connects TRBV19 to TRBJ1-6, with a tentative D call TRBD1 (5 bases). Germline V CDR1 and CDR2: LNHDA, SQIVND (reference sequence). The CDR3 sequence is 17 residues long. Written as DNA, the CDR3 is TGTGCCAGTAGTATAAGGCGGGACGGAAGATATAGTTCACCCCTCCACTTT. This translates into CASSIRRDGRYSSPLHF.

The CDR3 nucleotides are TGTGCCAGCAGCGTAGACGAGCCTTCGTGTGAAAAACTGTTTTTT. Translating gives CASSVDEPSCEKLFF. The chain uses TRBV9 and TRBJ1-4, with unresolved D. With 0 bases removed from V and 7 bases from J, the gap between germline ends came to 13 bases. CDR1 and CDR2 (germline): SGDLS, YYNGEE. The CDR3 totals 15 residues.

The V gene is TRBV5-4, the J gene TRBJ2-5, with 10 bases identical to TRBD1. This CDR3 has 17 amino acids. The germline CDR1 and CDR2 sequences are SGHNT and YYREEE (reference sequence). V lost 1 base, J lost 4 bases, and 10 bases stayed unmatched. The CDR3 region is CASSLWGTGVVGETQYF. The CDR3 nucleotides read TGTGCCAGCAGCTTGTGGGGGACAGGGGTGGTTGGAGAGACCCAGTACTTC.

This chain links TRBV3-1 (or the pseudogene TRBV3-2) with TRBJ2-2, with 10 bases that match TRBD2. Looked up from germline, CDR1 is LGHDT and CDR2 is YNNKEL (reference sequence). The CDR3 length is 17 residues. J was trimmed by 8 bases and V by 4 bases; bases with no gene match: 13. The CDR3 DNA follows: TGTGCCAGCAGCCCCTTTCACTTAGCGGGAGGTACGGGGGAGCTGTTTTTT. Its translation is CASSPFHLAGGTGELFF.

The V call is TRBV27, the J call TRBJ1-1; TRBD1 is a possible D gene (5 bases). The germline gives CDR1 MNHEY, CDR2 SMNVEV (reference sequence). This CDR3 has 13 amino acids. The V end lost 2 bases, the J end lost 7 bases, and 11 bases lay between the germline ends. CDR3 DNA sequence: TGTGCCAGCAGTTTAGGCAAGGGACTTGAAGCTTTCTTT. Its protein is CASSLGKGLEAFF.